There are a few counts of the clone carrying this TCR beta chain. Trimming took off 5 bases at V and 5 bases at J, with 18 bases between the two ends. CDR1 is SGHVS and CDR2 is FNYEAQ in the germline V gene. The CDR3 extends over 15 amino acids. Alongside a J-beta primer mix, a sample-barcoded 5' primer served in a second PCR lasting about 6 to 11 cycles. MiXCR, applied by TCRdb to the 5' RACE reads, yields one record per CDR3 protein. The sample has roughly 720,000 distinct CDR3 sequences; roughly 50% are singletons. The data stem from a study of blood T cells in healthy people across ages. The source of this sequence is an elderly man in good health. This chain connects TRBV7-6 to TRBJ2-5; D is unclear. The sample comprised blood. The CDR3 reads CASSPITHPYETQYF. CDR3 sequence (DNA): TGTGCCAGCAGCCCAATCACCCACCCTTACGAGACCCAGTACTTC.